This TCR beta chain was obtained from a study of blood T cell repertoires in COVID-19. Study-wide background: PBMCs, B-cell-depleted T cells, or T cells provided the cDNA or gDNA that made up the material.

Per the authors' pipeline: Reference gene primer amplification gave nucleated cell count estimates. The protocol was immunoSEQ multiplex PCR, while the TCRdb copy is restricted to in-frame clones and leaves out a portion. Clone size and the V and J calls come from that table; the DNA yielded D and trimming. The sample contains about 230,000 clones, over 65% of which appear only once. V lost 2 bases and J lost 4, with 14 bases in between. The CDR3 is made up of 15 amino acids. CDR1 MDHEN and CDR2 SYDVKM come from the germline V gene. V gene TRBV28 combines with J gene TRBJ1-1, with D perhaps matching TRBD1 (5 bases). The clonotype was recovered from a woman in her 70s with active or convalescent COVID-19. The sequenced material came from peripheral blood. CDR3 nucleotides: TGTGCCAGCAGTTTAATTTCACGGGGGGTCACTGAAGCTTTCTTT. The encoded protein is CASSLISRGVTEAFF.